The 11 T cell receptor beta chains presented below share a single source sample, sequenced in a study of blood T cell repertoires in COVID-19. TCRdb's copy holds only in-frame clones and misses some; the assay was immunoSEQ multiplex PCR. The sample contains approximately 490,000 clones, 80% to 90% of which appear only once. The source material was PBMCs or T cells enriched from blood (not recorded which). Source of these receptors: an older woman who had recovered from COVID-19.

CDR3: CATSDLTGNGYTF. CDR3 nucleotide sequence: TGTGCCACCAGTGATTTGACGGGAAATGGCTACACCTTC. This sequence joins TRBV24-1 and TRBJ1-2; D gene uncertain. V was clipped by 0 bases and J by 6 bases, with 7 bases between them. The CDR3 extends over 13 amino acids. Germline lookup yields CDR1 KGHDR and CDR2 SFDVKD.

Written as DNA, the CDR3 is TGTGCCAGCAGCTCTACAGGGTTACACGAGCAGTACTTC. This gives the protein CASSSTGLHEQYF. The gene calls are TRBV7-9 and TRBJ2-7; maybe TRBD1 (6 bases). The CDR3 covers 13 residues. The germline V gene encodes CDR1 SEHNR and CDR2 FQNEAQ (reference sequence). Trimming shortened V by 4 bases and J by 5 bases, and 12 bases separated the two germline ends.

DNA for the CDR3: TGCGCCAGCAGCTGGTCCGGGACAGCAAATGAAAAACTGTTTTTT. Amino acid sequence: CASSWSGTANEKLFF. This sequence joins TRBV5-1 and TRBJ1-4; 7 bases match TRBD1. The germline gives CDR1 SGHRS, CDR2 YFSETQ. CDR3 length equals 15 residues. With 3 bases clipped from V and 5 bases from J, the junction kept 7 bases outside the gene matches.

The chain carries TRBV24-1 and TRBJ2-1; 7 bases are shared with TRBD1. The germline CDR1 and CDR2 sequences are KGHDR and SFDVKD. V trimming: 7 bases; J trimming: 9 bases; junction bases outside the gene matches: 8. This CDR3 is built from 13 residues. CDR3 sequence: CATRPGGDGEQFF. CDR3 nucleotide sequence: TGTGCCACCAGGCCAGGGGGTGATGGTGAGCAGTTCTTC.

The gene calls are TRBV2 and TRBJ1-6; 7 bases line up with TRBD1. The trim removed 7 bases at V and 8 bases at J, leaving 5 bases unmatched. CDR1 and CDR2 (germline): SNHLY, FYNNEI. The CDR3 sequence is 13 residues long. CDR3 sequence (DNA): TGTGCCAGCAAGGGACAGTCAGATTCACCCCTCCACTTT. Translating it yields CASKGQSDSPLHF.

The J gene is TRBJ1-5, the V gene TRBV21-1. TRBV21-1 has pseudogene status. This CDR3 is built from 15 residues. The CDR3 coding sequence is TGTGCCAGCGTACTACGGGGGGGATGGAATCAGCCCCAGCATTTT. It encodes CASVLRGGWNQPQHF.

The sample holds a few counts of this clone. The J gene is TRBJ2-1, the V gene TRBV6-5; the D gene is possibly TRBD1 (5 bases). Trimming cost V 2 bases and J 4 bases, with 6 bases left between them. Looked up from germline, CDR1 is MNHEY and CDR2 is SVGAGI. The CDR3 runs to 13 residues. The CDR3 here is CASSYDRYNEQFF. CDR3 nucleotide sequence: TGTGCCAGCAGTTACGACAGATACAATGAGCAGTTCTTC.

The chain employs TRBV7-9 and TRBJ2-1; TRBD1 aligns across 9 bases. CDR3 length: 17 residues. The V gene's germline CDR1 is SEHNR and CDR2 FQNEAQ (reference sequence). The V segment lost 4 bases and the J segment 2 bases; nucleotides outside the gene matches: 9. In nucleotides, the CDR3 is TGTGCCAGCAGCTCCCGAAGGGACAGGGTCCCCTACAATGAGCAGTTCTTC. It translates to CASSSRRDRVPYNEQFF.

V usage is TRBV13 and J usage is TRBJ2-1, with D possibly matching TRBD1 (5 bases). Germline lookup yields CDR1 PRHDT and CDR2 FYEKMQ (reference sequence). The length of the CDR3 is 14 residues. Trimming cost V 5 bases and J 6 bases, with 14 bases left between them. The CDR3 loop is CASSPSHRFNEQFF. DNA for the CDR3: TGTGCCAGCAGCCCTTCCCACAGGTTCAATGAGCAGTTCTTC.

This chain connects TRBV20-1 to TRBJ2-7; weak D call: TRBD2 (6 bases). Per the germline V gene, CDR1 is DFQATT and CDR2 is SNEGSKA (reference sequence). V was pared by 8 bases and J by 9 bases, with 11 bases between. The CDR3 consists of 9 residues. For the CDR3, the DNA is TGCAGTTATTTGGGGGGGCAGTACTTC. Translated: CSYLGGQYF.

The chain employs TRBV6-5 and TRBJ2-2; 8 positions match TRBD1. The germline gives CDR1 MNHEY, CDR2 SVGAGI. V trimming: 6 bases; J trimming: 1 base; junction bases outside the gene matches: 4. CDR3 size: 15 residues. CDR3 protein: CASRPGTGNTGELFF. Here the CDR3 DNA reads TGTGCCAGCAGACCCGGGACAGGGAACACCGGGGAGCTGTTTTTT.